Presented here are 13 T cell receptor beta chains from one specimen sequenced in a study of blood T cell repertoires in COVID-19. Some clones are missing from TCRdb's copy, which holds only in-frame ones; the method was immunoSEQ multiplex PCR. The sample includes roughly 300,000 clones, around 86% of them seen just once. Input material: PBMCs or T cells enriched from blood (not recorded which). The receptors stem from a woman in her 40s with acute COVID-19.

The rearrangement links TRBV27 to TRBJ1-2, with 7 bases that match TRBD1. This CDR3 region has 16 residues. V shed 2 bases, J shed 6 bases, and the junction held 12 bases outside the gene matches. Germline assignment: CDR1 MNHEY and CDR2 SMNVEV (reference sequence). CDR3 DNA: TGTGCCAGCAGTTTAAGACAGGGCCAGGGGCTAAATGGCTACACCTTC. This encodes CASSLRQGQGLNGYTF.

V usage is TRBV28 and J usage is TRBJ1-2; no definite D call. In germline, CDR1 is MDHEN, CDR2 SYDVKM. The CDR3 loop spans 12 amino acids. The V gene lost 8 bases and the J gene lost 5 bases, with 12 bases spanning the gap. The CDR3 DNA reads TGTGCCAGCGGTACTCAACGGTATGGCTACACCTTC. It is translated as CASGTQRYGYTF.

This clone has more than one count but fewer than ten. This chain connects TRBV9 to TRBJ1-2; 7 bases align to TRBD1. Germline CDR1 SGDLS, CDR2 YYNGEE. Trimming cost V 3 bases and J 1 base; bases outside gene matches: 6. The CDR3 runs to 15 residues. The CDR3 sequence: CASSARQGFNYGYTF. The DNA for the CDR3 is TGTGCCAGCAGCGCAAGACAGGGTTTTAACTATGGCTACACCTTC.

J is TRBJ2-6 and V is TRBV11-2, with a weak D call TRBD1 (5 bases). The V and J ends lost 5 bases and 0 bases respectively, with 17 bases between them. The CDR3 is 18 residues long. Germline V lookup: CDR1 SGHAT, CDR2 FQNNGV. The DNA of the CDR3 is TGTGCCAGCAGCGGATCAGGGTCTCCCACCTCTGGGGCCAACGTCCTGACTTTC. Amino acid sequence: CASSGSGSPTSGANVLTF. Drawing the rest from reference TRBV11-2 and TRBJ2-6, the complete variable domain is EAGVAQSPRYKIIEKRQSVAFWCNPISGHATLYWYQQILGQGPKLLIQFQNNGVVDDSQLPKDRFSAERLKGVDSTLKIQPAKLEDSAVYLCASSGSGSPTSGANVLTFGAGSRLTVL.

The chain couples TRBV29-1 to TRBJ2-2; D is uncertain. Trimming removed 5 bases at V and 6 bases at J, with 7 bases between. In germline, CDR1 is SQVTM, CDR2 ANQGSEA. The CDR3 is made up of 11 amino acids. CDR3 residues: CSVLEAGELFF. DNA of the CDR3: TGCAGCGTTCTAGAGGCCGGGGAGCTGTTTTTT.

The DNA for the CDR3 is TGCGCCAGCAGCAACGACATGAACACTGAAGCTTTCTTT. Amino acids: CASSNDMNTEAFF. The chain employs TRBV5-1 and TRBJ1-1; the D is unclear. The V gene's germline CDR1 is SGHRS and CDR2 YFSETQ. This CDR3 has 13 amino acids. The V and J ends lost 4 bases and 0 bases respectively, with 7 bases between them.

This rearrangement joins TRBV25-1 to TRBJ1-2; D is unclear. The CDR3 length is 13 residues. Germline-derived CDR1 and CDR2 are MGHDK and SYGVNS. The ends were cut back, 3 bases at V and 2 bases at J, with 7 bases in the middle. The CDR3 reads CASSDHSNYGYTF. CDR3 nucleotides: TGTGCCAGCAGTGACCACAGCAACTATGGCTACACCTTC.

This clone was seen more than once but under ten times. CDR3 sequence reads: CASSLTSSEQYF. DNA of the CDR3: TGTGCCAGCAGCTTAACTAGCAGCGAGCAGTACTTC. V is TRBV11-1 and J is TRBJ2-7, with a weak D call TRBD2 (6 bases). The V gene's germline CDR1 is SGHAT and CDR2 FQDESV (reference sequence). This CDR3 is 12 amino acids long. Trimming took off 2 bases at V and 6 bases at J, with 8 bases between the two ends.

The chain employs TRBV14 and TRBJ1-2; possible D gene TRBD1, 6 bases. Germline-derived CDR1 and CDR2 are SGHDN and FVKESK. This CDR3 spans 14 amino acids. V was cut by 2 bases and J by 6 bases, with 13 bases left in between. The DNA for the CDR3 is TGTGCCAGCAGCCAAATCTGGGCAGGGGATGGCTACACCTTC. Translating gives CASSQIWAGDGYTF.

The J gene is TRBJ2-1, the V gene TRBV28, with 11 bases aligning to TRBD2. The junction had 11 bases not matched to a gene; V was cut back by 8 bases and J by 8 bases. CDR3 length equals 15 residues. Per germline, CDR1 MDHEN and CDR2 SYDVKM. The CDR3 protein is CASGPGTSGFDEQFF. CDR3 DNA sequence: TGTGCCAGCGGCCCAGGGACTAGCGGTTTCGATGAGCAGTTCTTC.

V and J are TRBV11-2 and TRBJ1-6; perhaps TRBD1 as D (6 bases). CDR3 length: 15 residues. Germline V lookup: CDR1 SGHAT, CDR2 FQNNGV. The V gene lost 6 bases and the J gene lost 3 bases, with 12 bases spanning the gap. The CDR3 DNA reads TGTGCCAGCAGTCCGTTAGGGGGCTATAATTCACCCCTCCACTTT. The encoded protein is CASSPLGGYNSPLHF.

The chain is built from TRBV28 and TRBJ2-3; perhaps TRBD2 as D (6 bases). The germline V and J ends were trimmed by 6 bases and 7 bases, with 26 bases remaining between them. The CDR3 runs 17 residues. The V gene's germline CDR1 is MDHEN and CDR2 SYDVKM. In DNA, the CDR3 is TGTGCCAGCAGCCCAACCAGACCCCTTGTTGGGAGGAATACGCAGTATTTT. It encodes CASSPTRPLVGRNTQYF.

The chain uses TRBV27 and TRBJ1-5, with D unresolved. Germline CDR1 and CDR2: MNHEY and SMNVEV (reference sequence). Trimming left V 0 bases short and J 4 bases short, with 13 bases between. This CDR3 is built from 16 residues. CDR3 coding DNA: TGTGCCAGCAGTTTATCGCTACTAGTACCTAATCAGCCCCAGCATTTT. Its protein is CASSLSLLVPNQPQHF.